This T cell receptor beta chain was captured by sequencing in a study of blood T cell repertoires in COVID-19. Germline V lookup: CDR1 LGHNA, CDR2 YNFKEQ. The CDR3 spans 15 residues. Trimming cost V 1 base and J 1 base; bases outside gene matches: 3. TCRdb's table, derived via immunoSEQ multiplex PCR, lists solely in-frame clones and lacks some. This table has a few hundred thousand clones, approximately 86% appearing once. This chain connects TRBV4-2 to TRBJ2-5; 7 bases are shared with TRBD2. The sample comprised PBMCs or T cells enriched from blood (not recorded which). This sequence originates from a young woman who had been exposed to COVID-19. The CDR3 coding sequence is TGTGCCAGCAGCCAAGCGGGGGGTCCCCAAGAGACCCAGTACTTC. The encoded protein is CASSQAGGPQETQYF.